The sample holds many counts of the clone carrying this T cell receptor beta chain. Its specificity is not known. These data originate in a study of Graves' ophthalmopathy and Graves' hyperthyroidism. Overall study findings and caveats: Blood repertoires reportedly contained most expanded thyroid clonotypes above 0.001 frequency. Ophthalmopathy could be told apart from stable hyperthyroidism by a 13-signature model (about 89% sensitivity, roughly 81% specificity). Both a roughly 66% sensitivity and an approximately 72% specificity characterized the model's predictions of ophthalmopathy progression.

This CDR3 region has 15 residues. V gave up 5 bases and J gave up 4 bases; unmatched junction bases: 8. CDR1 is LNHDA, CDR2 SQIVND, per germline (reference sequence). Amplified TCR beta CDR3 regions were obtained using RNA transcripts as template. RT-PCR with HTBI primers came first, then second-round multiplex PCR. Via MiXCR, TCRdb re-called the multiplex PCR reads, giving one row per CDR3 protein. The data hold some 210,000 distinct CDR3 sequences, with less than 30% observed a single time. What was sequenced was peripheral blood. The chain links TRBV19 to TRBJ1-1, with 9 nucleotides matching TRBD1. The TCR originated in a man in his forties or fifties with Graves' ophthalmopathy. The CDR3 loop is CASSDPGQGLTEAFF. Here the CDR3 DNA reads TGTGCCAGTAGTGATCCGGGACAGGGTCTCACTGAAGCTTTCTTT.